Detailed here is one T cell receptor beta chain. The antigen is not known. Clones were sequenced by immunoSEQ multiplex PCR, and TCRdb holds only the in-frame ones, with some missing. Among roughly 100,000 clones listed, 70% to 90% were seen once. With 2 bases removed from V and 0 bases from J, the gap between germline ends came to 5 bases. There are 14 residues in the CDR3. The germline gives CDR1 MGHDK, CDR2 SYGVNS. The data were obtained in a study of radiation and T cells in renal cell carcinoma. Study information: Nephrectomy followed 15 Gy stereotactic body radiation by 4 weeks.

This sample's time point: baseline pretreatment blood. Specified treatment: 15 Gy SBRT to primary tumor, nephrectomy 4 weeks later. The patient's renal cell carcinoma had clear cell pathology. Overall study findings and caveats: In blood, top tumor clones expanded by 2 weeks, shrinking by 4.

The specimen comprised blood, sampled from a patient whose treatment included radiotherapy and nephrectomy. This TCR derives from a man aged 50 to 59 with renal cell carcinoma. V and J are TRBV25-1 and TRBJ1-3; D is undetermined. The CDR3 loop reads CASSERFSGNTIYF. In nucleotides, the CDR3 is TGTGCCAGCAGTGAACGCTTCTCTGGAAACACCATATATTTT.